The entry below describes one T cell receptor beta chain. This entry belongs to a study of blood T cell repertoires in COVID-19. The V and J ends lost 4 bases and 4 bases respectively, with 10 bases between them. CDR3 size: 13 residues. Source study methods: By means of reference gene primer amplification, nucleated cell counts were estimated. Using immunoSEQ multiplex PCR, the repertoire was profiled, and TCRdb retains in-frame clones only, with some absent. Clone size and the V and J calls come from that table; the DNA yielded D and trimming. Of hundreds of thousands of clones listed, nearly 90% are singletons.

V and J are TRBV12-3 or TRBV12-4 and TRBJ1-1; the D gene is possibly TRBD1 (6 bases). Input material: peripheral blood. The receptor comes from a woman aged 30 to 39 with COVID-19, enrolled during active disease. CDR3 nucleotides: TGTGCCAGCAGTTACAGGGTACCCACTGAAGCTTTCTTT. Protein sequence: CASSYRVPTEAFF.